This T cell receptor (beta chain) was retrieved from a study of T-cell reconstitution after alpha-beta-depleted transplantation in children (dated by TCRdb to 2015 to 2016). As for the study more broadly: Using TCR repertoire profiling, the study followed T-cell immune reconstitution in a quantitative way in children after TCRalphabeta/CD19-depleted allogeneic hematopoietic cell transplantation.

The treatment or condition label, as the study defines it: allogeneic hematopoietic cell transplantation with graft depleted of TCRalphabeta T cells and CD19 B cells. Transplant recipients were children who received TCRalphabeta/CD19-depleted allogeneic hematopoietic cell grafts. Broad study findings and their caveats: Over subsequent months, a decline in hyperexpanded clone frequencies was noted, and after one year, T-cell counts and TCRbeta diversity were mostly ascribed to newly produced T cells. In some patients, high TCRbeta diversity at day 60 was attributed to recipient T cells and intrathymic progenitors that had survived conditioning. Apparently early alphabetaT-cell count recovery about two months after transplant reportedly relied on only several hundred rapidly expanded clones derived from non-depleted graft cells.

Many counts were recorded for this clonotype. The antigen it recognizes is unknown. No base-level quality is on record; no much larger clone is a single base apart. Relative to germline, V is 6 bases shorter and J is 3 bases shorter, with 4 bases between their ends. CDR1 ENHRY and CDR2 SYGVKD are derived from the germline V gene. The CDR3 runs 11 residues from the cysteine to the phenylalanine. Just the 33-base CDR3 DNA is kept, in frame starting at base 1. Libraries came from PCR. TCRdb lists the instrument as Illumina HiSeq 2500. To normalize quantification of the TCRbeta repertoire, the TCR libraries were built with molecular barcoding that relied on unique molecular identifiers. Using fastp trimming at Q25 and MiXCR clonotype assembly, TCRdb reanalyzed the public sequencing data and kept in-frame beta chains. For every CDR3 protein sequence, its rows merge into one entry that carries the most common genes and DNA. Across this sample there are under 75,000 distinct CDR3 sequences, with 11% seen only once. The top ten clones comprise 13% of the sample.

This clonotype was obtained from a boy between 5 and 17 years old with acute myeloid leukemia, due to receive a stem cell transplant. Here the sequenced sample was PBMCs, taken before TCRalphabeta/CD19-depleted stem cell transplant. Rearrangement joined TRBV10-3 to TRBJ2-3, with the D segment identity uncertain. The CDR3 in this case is CAISGTDTQYF. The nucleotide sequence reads TGTGCCATCAGCGGGACAGATACGCAGTATTTT.